This is a list of T cell receptor beta chains from one sample in a study of cytomegalovirus exposure and HLA in healthy donors. Clones were read by immunoSEQ multiplex PCR, and TCRdb kept only the in-frame ones, dropping some. The data show some 250,000 clones, around 91% seen once. Input material: PBMCs. The origin of the receptors is a woman between 18 and 30 years old in good health and CMV-seronegative. Both conserved end residues are part of each CDR3. D genes are given only for firm matches. A row's size may be missing; if present it is once, few, many or a size class.

v_gene: TRBV7-6
j_gene: TRBJ2-5
d_gene: NA
abundance: once
CDR3aa: CASSLGVEQETQYF
CDR3nt: TGTGCCAGCAGCTTAGGAGTAGAGCAAGAGACCCAGTACTTC

v_gene: TRBV29-1
j_gene: TRBJ1-1
d_gene: TRBD1
abundance: once
CDR3aa: CSVTGTGNTEAFF
CDR3nt: TGCAGCGTTACCGGGACAGGGAACACTGAAGCTTTCTTT

v_gene: TRBV5-6
j_gene: TRBJ2-3
d_gene: TRBD2
abundance: NA
CDR3aa: CASSLAGGSTDTQYF
CDR3nt: TGTGCCAGCAGCTTGGCCGGGGGGAGCACAGATACGCAGTATTTT

v_gene: TRBV5-6
j_gene: TRBJ1-1
d_gene: NA
abundance: NA
CDR3aa: CASSFTGFFGNTEAFF
CDR3nt: TGTGCCAGCAGCTTTACAGGTTTCTTCGGGAACACTGAAGCTTTCTTT

v_gene: TRBV5-1
j_gene: TRBJ1-2
d_gene: NA
abundance: NA
CDR3aa: CASSLDANGYTF
CDR3nt: TGCGCCAGCAGCTTGGACGCGAATGGCTACACCTTC

v_gene: TRBV30
j_gene: TRBJ1-5
d_gene: NA
abundance: NA
CDR3aa: CAWGHGDKGNQPQHF
CDR3nt: TGTGCCTGGGGACATGGTGATAAGGGCAATCAGCCCCAGCATTTT

v_gene: TRBV4-1
j_gene: TRBJ2-3
d_gene: NA
abundance: NA
CDR3aa: CASRKVSSRDTDTQYF
CDR3nt: TGCGCCAGCAGGAAAGTTAGCTCCCGAGACACAGATACGCAGTATTTT

v_gene: TRBV4-1
j_gene: TRBJ2-3
d_gene: TRBD1
abundance: NA
CDR3aa: CASSLWGRQGNLYADTQYF
CDR3nt: TGCGCCAGCAGCCTCTGGGGTCGACAGGGGAATTTATACGCAGATACGCAGTATTTT

v_gene: TRBV7-6
j_gene: TRBJ2-1
d_gene: NA
abundance: NA
CDR3aa: CASSLGGSGGNEQFF
CDR3nt: TGTGCCAGCAGCTTAGGGGGTAGCGGCGGCAATGAGCAGTTCTTC

v_gene: TRBV7-9
j_gene: TRBJ1-1
d_gene: NA
abundance: NA
CDR3aa: CASSLGARGAFF
CDR3nt: TGTGCCAGCAGCTTAGGCGCCAGGGGAGCTTTCTTT

v_gene: TRBV9
j_gene: TRBJ2-7
d_gene: NA
abundance: once
CDR3aa: CASSEEDRPYEQYF
CDR3nt: TGTGCCAGCAGCGAAGAAGACAGGCCCTACGAGCAGTACTTC

v_gene: TRBV5-1
j_gene: TRBJ1-5
d_gene: TRBD1
abundance: NA
CDR3aa: CASSLGQGGRQHF
CDR3nt: TGCGCCAGCAGCTTGGGACAGGGTGGCCGTCAGCATTTT

v_gene: TRBV28
j_gene: TRBJ1-2
d_gene: NA
abundance: NA
CDR3aa: CASSPDNRVNYGYTF
CDR3nt: TGTGCCAGCAGCCCCGACAACAGGGTGAACTATGGCTACACCTTC

v_gene: TRBV5-6
j_gene: TRBJ1-3
d_gene: NA
abundance: once
CDR3aa: CASSKTTSGNTIYF
CDR3nt: TGTGCCAGCAGCAAGACAACCTCTGGAAACACCATATATTTT

v_gene: TRBV4-1
j_gene: TRBJ2-1
d_gene: TRBD2
abundance: NA
CDR3aa: CASSLYSGGAGNNEQFF
CDR3nt: TGCGCCAGCAGCCTCTATAGCGGGGGGGCCGGTAACAATGAGCAGTTCTTC

v_gene: TRBV29-1
j_gene: TRBJ1-1
d_gene: NA
abundance: NA
CDR3aa: CSVLSGTEAFF
CDR3nt: TGCAGCGTTTTATCGGGGACTGAAGCTTTCTTT

v_gene: TRBV7-9
j_gene: TRBJ1-5
d_gene: NA
abundance: NA
CDR3aa: CASSFPGDQPQHF
CDR3nt: TGTGCCAGCAGTTTCCCAGGGGATCAGCCCCAGCATTTT

v_gene: TRBV7-8
j_gene: TRBJ2-7
d_gene: NA
abundance: NA
CDR3aa: CASSLAARTYEQYF
CDR3nt: TGTGCCAGCAGCTTAGCGGCCAGAACCTACGAGCAGTACTTC

v_gene: TRBV6-1
j_gene: TRBJ1-5
d_gene: NA
abundance: NA
CDR3aa: CASSDPLKGRHSNQPQHF
CDR3nt: TGTGCCAGCAGTGACCCCCTTAAGGGGCGACATAGCAATCAGCCCCAGCATTTT

v_gene: TRBV21-1
j_gene: TRBJ2-7
d_gene: NA
abundance: NA
CDR3aa: CASSPRDRPREQYF
CDR3nt: TGTGCCAGCAGCCCCCGGGACAGACCTCGAGAGCAGTACTTC

v_gene: TRBV6-1
j_gene: TRBJ2-7
d_gene: TRBD1
abundance: NA
CDR3aa: CASTPWTGGEEQYF
CDR3nt: TGTGCCAGCACTCCATGGACAGGGGGCGAAGAGCAGTACTTC

v_gene: TRBV6-1
j_gene: TRBJ2-7
d_gene: NA
abundance: NA
CDR3aa: CATSLAGEQYF
CDR3nt: TGTGCCACCTCGTTAGCAGGGGAGCAGTACTTC

v_gene: TRBV6-6
j_gene: TRBJ2-2
d_gene: NA
abundance: NA
CDR3aa: CASCSGDNTGELFF
CDR3nt: TGTGCCAGTTGTTCAGGGGACAACACCGGGGAGCTGTTTTTT

v_gene: TRBV27
j_gene: TRBJ1-2
d_gene: TRBD1
abundance: NA
CDR3aa: CASRIGTGRYGYTF
CDR3nt: TGTGCCAGCAGGATTGGGACAGGGCGCTATGGCTACACCTTC

v_gene: TRBV2
j_gene: TRBJ2-1
d_gene: TRBD1
abundance: NA
CDR3aa: CASSEMGTVGQFF
CDR3nt: TGTGCCAGCAGTGAAATGGGGACAGTCGGGCAGTTCTTC

v_gene: TRBV4-3
j_gene: TRBJ2-1
d_gene: NA
abundance: NA
CDR3aa: CASSPKPLHRVYNEQFF
CDR3nt: TGCGCCAGCAGCCCCAAACCTCTGCACCGGGTCTACAATGAGCAGTTCTTC

v_gene: TRBV4-3
j_gene: TRBJ2-3
d_gene: TRBD2
abundance: NA
CDR3aa: CASSQRTGGPWDTQYF
CDR3nt: TGCGCCAGCAGCCAAAGAACGGGGGGGCCGTGGGATACGCAGTATTTT

v_gene: TRBV7-3
j_gene: TRBJ2-5
d_gene: NA
abundance: NA
CDR3aa: CASSLVGGRETQYF
CDR3nt: TGTGCCAGCAGCTTAGTGGGGGGGCGTGAGACCCAGTACTTC

v_gene: TRBV11-2
j_gene: TRBJ1-2
d_gene: NA
abundance: NA
CDR3aa: CASSFQNNYGYTF
CDR3nt: TGTGCCAGCAGCTTCCAGAATAACTATGGCTACACCTTC

v_gene: TRBV2
j_gene: TRBJ1-1
d_gene: TRBD1
abundance: NA
CDR3aa: CASSPFLDRGAAFF
CDR3nt: TGTGCCAGCAGTCCATTTCTCGACAGGGGAGCAGCTTTCTTT

v_gene: TRBV6-7
j_gene: TRBJ2-1
d_gene: TRBD1
abundance: NA
CDR3aa: CARQAGTGTYNEQFF
CDR3nt: TGTGCCAGACAAGCCGGGACAGGGACTTACAATGAGCAGTTCTTC

v_gene: TRBV2
j_gene: TRBJ2-1
d_gene: NA
abundance: NA
CDR3aa: CASSRLVREQFF
CDR3nt: TGTGCCAGCAGTCGACTAGTAAGGGAGCAGTTCTTC

v_gene: TRBV9
j_gene: TRBJ2-3
d_gene: TRBD2
abundance: NA
CDR3aa: CASSVTLAGVTNTQYF
CDR3nt: TGTGCCAGCAGCGTAACTCTAGCGGGGGTCACCAATACGCAGTATTTT

v_gene: TRBV4-1
j_gene: TRBJ2-1
d_gene: NA
abundance: NA
CDR3aa: CASSQGVASYNEQFF
CDR3nt: TGCGCCAGCAGCCAAGGCGTAGCCTCCTACAATGAGCAGTTCTTC

v_gene: TRBV27
j_gene: TRBJ2-1
d_gene: TRBD2
abundance: NA
CDR3aa: CASSIGLAGVLGEQFF
CDR3nt: TGTGCCAGCAGTATTGGACTAGCGGGGGTCTTGGGAGAGCAGTTCTTC

v_gene: TRBV7-8
j_gene: TRBJ2-3
d_gene: TRBD2
abundance: NA
CDR3aa: CASSPGTSGGLTDTQYF
CDR3nt: TGTGCCAGCAGCCCCGGGACTAGCGGGGGCCTCACAGATACGCAGTATTTT

v_gene: TRBV25-1
j_gene: TRBJ2-5
d_gene: NA
abundance: NA
CDR3aa: CASSDRDTETQYF
CDR3nt: TGTGCCAGCAGTGACAGGGATACCGAGACCCAGTACTTC

v_gene: TRBV4-3
j_gene: TRBJ1-1
d_gene: NA
abundance: NA
CDR3aa: CASSLGGPTEAFF
CDR3nt: TGCGCCAGCAGCCTGGGAGGGCCCACTGAAGCTTTCTTT

v_gene: TRBV5-1
j_gene: TRBJ2-3
d_gene: NA
abundance: NA
CDR3aa: CASSLAGLGTDTQYF
CDR3nt: TGCGCCAGCAGCTTGGCGGGATTAGGCACAGATACGCAGTATTTT

v_gene: TRBV28
j_gene: TRBJ1-6
d_gene: NA
abundance: NA
CDR3aa: CASSLPLSPLHF
CDR3nt: TGTGCCAGCAGTCTCCCCCTATCACCCCTCCACTTT

v_gene: TRBV28
j_gene: TRBJ1-5
d_gene: TRBD1
abundance: NA
CDR3aa: CASSLSGWNRGIRSNQPQHF
CDR3nt: TGTGCCAGCAGTTTATCTGGTTGGAACAGGGGAATACGTAGCAATCAGCCCCAGCATTTT

v_gene: TRBV4-1
j_gene: TRBJ2-1
d_gene: TRBD2
abundance: NA
CDR3aa: CASSQDQVAGEQFF
CDR3nt: TGCGCCAGCAGCCAAGATCAAGTAGCGGGGGAGCAGTTCTTC

v_gene: TRBV6-1
j_gene: TRBJ1-2
d_gene: NA
abundance: NA
CDR3aa: CASSETPGSWGYTF
CDR3nt: TGTGCCAGCAGTGAAACCCCAGGAAGTTGGGGCTACACCTTC

v_gene: TRBV7-3
j_gene: TRBJ1-1
d_gene: NA
abundance: NA
CDR3aa: CASRKGDGTEAFF
CDR3nt: TGTGCCAGCAGAAAAGGGGATGGCACTGAAGCTTTCTTT

v_gene: TRBV4-1
j_gene: TRBJ1-1
d_gene: TRBD1
abundance: NA
CDR3aa: CASSQGRGGWMNTEAFF
CDR3nt: TGCGCCAGCAGCCAAGGTAGAGGGGGCTGGATGAACACTGAAGCTTTCTTT

v_gene: TRBV9
j_gene: TRBJ2-5
d_gene: TRBD2
abundance: NA
CDR3aa: CASSAGTSGGPQETQYF
CDR3nt: TGTGCCAGCAGCGCCGGGACTAGCGGGGGGCCCCAAGAGACCCAGTACTTC

v_gene: TRBV6-5
j_gene: TRBJ2-1
d_gene: TRBD2
abundance: NA
CDR3aa: CASRFTGGRDEQFF
CDR3nt: TGTGCCAGCAGGTTCACCGGGGGGAGGGATGAGCAGTTCTTC

v_gene: TRBV5-4
j_gene: TRBJ1-1
d_gene: NA
abundance: NA
CDR3aa: CASSPGLQGYTEAFF
CDR3nt: TGTGCCAGCAGCCCCGGTCTACAGGGTTACACTGAAGCTTTCTTT

v_gene: TRBV6-5
j_gene: TRBJ1-2
d_gene: TRBD1
abundance: NA
CDR3aa: CASSFEGQGLTGYTF
CDR3nt: TGTGCCAGCAGTTTTGAAGGACAGGGGTTAACTGGCTACACCTTC

v_gene: TRBV18
j_gene: TRBJ2-1
d_gene: TRBD2
abundance: NA
CDR3aa: CASSPQSLAGGLSYNEQFF
CDR3nt: TGTGCCAGCTCACCACAATCACTAGCGGGGGGGCTGTCCTACAATGAGCAGTTCTTC

v_gene: TRBV5-1
j_gene: TRBJ2-5
d_gene: TRBD2
abundance: NA
CDR3aa: CASSLNLAGQETQYF
CDR3nt: TGCGCCAGCAGCTTGAATCTAGCGGGACAAGAGACCCAGTACTTC

v_gene: TRBV5-1
j_gene: TRBJ1-1
d_gene: NA
abundance: once
CDR3aa: CASSLVRTMNTEAFF
CDR3nt: TGCGCCAGCAGCTTGGTTAGGACTATGAACACTGAAGCTTTCTTT

v_gene: TRBV10-3
j_gene: TRBJ1-6
d_gene: TRBD1
abundance: NA
CDR3aa: CAIRSTGTENSPLHF
CDR3nt: TGTGCCATCAGATCGACCGGGACAGAAAATTCACCCCTCCACTTT

v_gene: TRBV30
j_gene: TRBJ1-2
d_gene: TRBD1
abundance: NA
CDR3aa: CAWRGQAPNYGYTF
CDR3nt: TGTGCCTGGAGGGGACAGGCTCCTAACTATGGCTACACCTTC

v_gene: TRBV27
j_gene: TRBJ1-2
d_gene: TRBD1
abundance: NA
CDR3aa: CASSLPEGQQNYGYTF
CDR3nt: TGTGCCAGCAGCCTCCCCGAGGGACAGCAGAACTATGGCTACACCTTC